This T cell receptor (beta chain) was identified during a study of CD8 T cells in ankylosing spondylitis. V lost 2 bases and J lost 6; bases outside the gene matches: 10. The CDR3 runs to 16 residues. As the method for making TCR beta libraries, quantitative 5'-RACE with molecular barcodes was used. MiXCR, run by TCRdb on the 5' RACE reads, gives a single entry per CDR3 protein. The repertoire includes more than 250,000 distinct CDR3 sequences, approximately 8% of them detected once, and roughly 15% sits in the top ten. There are many counts of this clonotype. Antigen: not known. Study results and caveats: A TCR beta motif of 8 or 9 highly homologous variants appeared characteristic of ankylosing spondylitis blood.

The sample consisted of blood, either unsorted or a sorted T cell fraction (not recorded which). The genes are TRBV12-3 or TRBV12-4 and TRBJ2-1; 7 bases fit TRBD2. This sequence originates from a male donor with ankylosing spondylitis. CDR3: CASSLYAGEVFNEQFF. The CDR3 DNA follows: TGTGCCAGCAGTTTATATGCGGGAGAAGTCTTCAATGAGCAGTTCTTC.